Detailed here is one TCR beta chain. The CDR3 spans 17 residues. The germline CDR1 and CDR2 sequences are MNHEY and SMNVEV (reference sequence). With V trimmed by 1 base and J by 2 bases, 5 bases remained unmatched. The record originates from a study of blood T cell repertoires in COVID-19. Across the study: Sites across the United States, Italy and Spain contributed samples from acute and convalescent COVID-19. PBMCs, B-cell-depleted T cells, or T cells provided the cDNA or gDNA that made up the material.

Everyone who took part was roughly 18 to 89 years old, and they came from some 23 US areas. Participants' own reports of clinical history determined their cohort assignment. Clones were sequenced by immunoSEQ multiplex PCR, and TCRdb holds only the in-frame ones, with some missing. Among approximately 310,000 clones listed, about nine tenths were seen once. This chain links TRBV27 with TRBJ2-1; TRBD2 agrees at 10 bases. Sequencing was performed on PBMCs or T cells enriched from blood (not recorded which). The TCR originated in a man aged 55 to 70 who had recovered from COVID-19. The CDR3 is CASSLYGSGRPYNEQFF. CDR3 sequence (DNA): TGTGCCAGCAGTTTATATGGTAGCGGGAGGCCCTACAATGAGCAGTTCTTC.